This T cell receptor (beta chain) is from a study of cytomegalovirus exposure and HLA in healthy donors. This clone was found once. In the PCR, 60 Vbeta and 13 Jbeta primers were used. This table comes from immunoSEQ multiplex PCR, and its TCRdb copy is limited to in-frame clones, with some not included. Counted here are fewer than 180,000 clones, 63% occurring once; the ten biggest clones make up roughly 6.4%. The TCR sequence derives from a woman aged 55-70 years in good health and CMV-seropositive. The sequencing sample was made of PBMCs.

The DNA of the CDR3 is TGTGCCAGCAGCTTAGATCCTAGCGGGTACTACAATGAGCAGTTCTTC. It translates to CASSLDPSGYYNEQFF. The J gene is TRBJ2-1, the V gene TRBV7-2, with 8 bases that match TRBD2. This CDR3 comprises 16 residues. Per germline, CDR1 SGHTA and CDR2 FQGNSA. The ends lost 1 base at V and 3 bases at J; junction bases unmatched: 5.